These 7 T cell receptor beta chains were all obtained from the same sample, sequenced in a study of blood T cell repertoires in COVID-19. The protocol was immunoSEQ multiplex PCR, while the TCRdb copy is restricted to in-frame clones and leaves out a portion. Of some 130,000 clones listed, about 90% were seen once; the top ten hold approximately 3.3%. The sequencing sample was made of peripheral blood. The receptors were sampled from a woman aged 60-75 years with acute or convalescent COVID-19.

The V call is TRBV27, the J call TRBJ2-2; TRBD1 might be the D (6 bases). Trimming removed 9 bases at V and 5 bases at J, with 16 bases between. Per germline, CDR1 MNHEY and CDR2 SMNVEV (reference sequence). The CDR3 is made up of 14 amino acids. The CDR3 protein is CASSGSRGTGELFF. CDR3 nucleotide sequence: TGTGCCAGTTCTGGGTCCAGGGGAACCGGGGAGCTGTTTTTT.

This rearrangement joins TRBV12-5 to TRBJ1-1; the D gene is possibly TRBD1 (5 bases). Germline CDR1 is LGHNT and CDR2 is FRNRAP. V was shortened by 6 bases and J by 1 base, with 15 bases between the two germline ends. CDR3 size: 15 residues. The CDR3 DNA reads TGTGCTAGTGGGTACCGACAGTATAAGAACACTGAAGCTTTCTTT. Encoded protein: CASGYRQYKNTEAFF.

The DNA of the CDR3 is TGTGCCAGCAGGTCCCTACAGGGGGCCGCTTTCTTT. Protein product: CASRSLQGAAFF. This chain connects TRBV12-3 or TRBV12-4 to TRBJ1-1, with 9 bases lining up with TRBD1. The V gene end was trimmed by 6 bases and the J gene end by 11 bases; junction bases not matched to a gene: 7. This CDR3 has 12 amino acids.

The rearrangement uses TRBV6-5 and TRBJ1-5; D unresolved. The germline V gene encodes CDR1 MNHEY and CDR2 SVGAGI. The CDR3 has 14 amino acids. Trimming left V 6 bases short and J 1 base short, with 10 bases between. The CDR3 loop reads CASRVPGSNQPQHF. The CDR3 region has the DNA TGTGCCAGCAGGGTACCGGGAAGCAATCAGCCCCAGCATTTT.

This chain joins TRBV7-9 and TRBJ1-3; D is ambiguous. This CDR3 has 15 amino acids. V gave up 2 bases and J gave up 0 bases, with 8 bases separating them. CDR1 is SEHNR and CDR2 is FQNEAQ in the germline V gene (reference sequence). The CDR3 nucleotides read TGTGCCAGCAGCTTACCCACGGGCTCTGGAAACACCATATATTTT. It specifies CASSLPTGSGNTIYF.

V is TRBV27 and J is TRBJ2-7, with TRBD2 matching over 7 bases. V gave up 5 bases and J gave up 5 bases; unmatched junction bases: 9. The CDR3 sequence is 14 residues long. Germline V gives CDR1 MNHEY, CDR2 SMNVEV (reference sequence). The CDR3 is CASSRLANYHEQYF. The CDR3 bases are TGTGCCAGCAGTAGACTAGCTAATTACCACGAGCAGTACTTC.

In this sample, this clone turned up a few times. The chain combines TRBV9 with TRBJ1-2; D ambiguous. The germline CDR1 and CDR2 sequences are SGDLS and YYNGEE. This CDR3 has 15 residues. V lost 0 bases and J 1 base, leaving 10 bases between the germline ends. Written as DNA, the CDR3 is TGTGCCAGCAGCGTAGCTTCGGGAGTTAACTATGGCTACACCTTC. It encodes CASSVASGVNYGYTF.